This TCR beta chain is from a study of patients and donors after allogeneic stem cell transplantation. CDR1 is SGHKS and CDR2 is YYEKEE in the germline V gene (reference sequence). Unmatched junction bases numbered 4, after V lost 1 base and J lost 4 bases. The CDR3 has 15 amino acids. This clonotype was counted only a few times. TCRdb analysed the RT-PCR reads with MiXCR anew, one entry per CDR3 protein. The data contain hundreds of thousands of distinct CDR3 sequences, about a sixth of them seen just once; the ten biggest clones take up over 6%. This TCR was sampled from a human donor who was either an allogeneic HSCT recipient or a stem cell or donor lymphocyte infusion donor (not recorded which). It is not recorded whose cells these are; they may come from a transplant donor. The rearrangement uses TRBV5-5 and TRBJ1-5; 8 nucleotides match TRBD1. The sample taken for sequencing was blood, either unsorted or a sorted T cell fraction (not recorded which). The CDR3 loop is CASSLSTGVNQPQHF. The CDR3 nucleotides are TGTGCCAGCAGCTTGTCGACAGGGGTTAATCAGCCCCAGCATTTT.